The rows below give T cell receptor beta chains drawn from one sample of a study of blood T cells in healthy people across ages. A single record per CDR3 protein comes from TCRdb applying MiXCR to the 5' RACE reads. Of some 1.4 million distinct CDR3 sequences in the sample, 42% were seen once. Specimen: blood. These receptors were taken from a woman aged 18-35 years in good health. Each CDR3 is given with its conserved first and last residue. A D gene is named only where the DNA matches it firmly. Some rows mark clone size as missing; the rest say once, few, many or name a class of expanded clone.

d_call	clone_size	j_call	v_call	cdr3_nt	cdr3_aa
.	.	TRBJ2-1	TRBV18	TGTGCCAGCTCACCACGGCAGCGAAACAATGAGCAGTTCTTC	CASSPRQRNNEQFF
.	few	TRBJ2-7	TRBV10-3	TGTGCCATCAGTGAGTCTGGGGGCCTGAGCGACGAGCAGTACTTC	CAISESGGLSDEQYF
TRBD2	.	TRBJ2-5	TRBV3-1	TGTGCCAGCAGCCACGGCGGGAGCGGGGCACAAGAGACCCAGTACTTC	CASSHGGSGAQETQYF
.	once	TRBJ2-6	TRBV29-1	TGCAGCGTGGGGGGTGTGAGCTCTGGGGCCAACGTCCTGACTTTC	CSVGGVSSGANVLTF
.	.	TRBJ2-5	TRBV5-1	TGCGCCAGCAGCTTGGGTCAGAATCCCAGTGAGCAGTACTTC	CASSLGQNPSEQYF
TRBD2	.	TRBJ2-5	TRBV7-2	TGTGCCAGCAGCTTAGAAGGGGGGACTAGTGCAGAGACCCAGTACTTC	CASSLEGGTSAETQYF
.	.	TRBJ1-2	TRBV21-1	TGTGCCAGCAGCAAAGGATTTCGTCGGCAGGGGGAACGAGATGGCTACACCTTC	CASSKGFRRQGERDGYTF
.	few	TRBJ1-2	TRBV29-1	TGCAGCGTTACGCCGTGGGGGCCAGGGAACTATGGCTACACCTTC	CSVTPWGPGNYGYTF
TRBD2	few	TRBJ2-1	TRBV6-6	TGTGCCAGCAGTTCCCCGACCCTAGCGGGTAACAATGAGCAGTTCTTC	CASSSPTLAGNNEQFF
TRBD2	few	TRBJ2-7	TRBV4-1	TGCGCCAGCAGCCAAACTTTAGCGGGATCATACGAGCAGTACTTC	CASSQTLAGSYEQYF
.	.	TRBJ2-7	TRBV27	TGTGCCAGCAGTTGGGGCGGTACCTCCTACGAGCAGTACTTC	CASSWGGTSYEQYF
TRBD2	once	TRBJ2-7	TRBV5-6	TGTGCCAGCAGCTTGGGGCGACGGGGGGCCTACGAGCAGTACTTC	CASSLGRRGAYEQYF
TRBD1	few	TRBJ2-3	TRBV4-1	TGCGCCAGCAGCCAAGATCCGGGGACAGGGGCAACTAGCACAGATACGCAGTATTTT	CASSQDPGTGATSTDTQYF
.	.	TRBJ1-4	TRBV20-1	TGCAGTGCTAGAGGTCCCCAAGCTACAACTAATGAAAAACTGTTTTTT	CSARGPQATTNEKLFF
.	few	TRBJ2-7	TRBV3-1	TGTGCCAGCAGCCAAGGAGAGAACGAGTACGAGCAGTACTTC	CASSQGENEYEQYF
TRBD2	few	TRBJ2-7	TRBV2	TGTGCCAGCAGTGAAAGGTCTAGCGGGGGTGCCTACGAGCAGTACTTC	CASSERSSGGAYEQYF